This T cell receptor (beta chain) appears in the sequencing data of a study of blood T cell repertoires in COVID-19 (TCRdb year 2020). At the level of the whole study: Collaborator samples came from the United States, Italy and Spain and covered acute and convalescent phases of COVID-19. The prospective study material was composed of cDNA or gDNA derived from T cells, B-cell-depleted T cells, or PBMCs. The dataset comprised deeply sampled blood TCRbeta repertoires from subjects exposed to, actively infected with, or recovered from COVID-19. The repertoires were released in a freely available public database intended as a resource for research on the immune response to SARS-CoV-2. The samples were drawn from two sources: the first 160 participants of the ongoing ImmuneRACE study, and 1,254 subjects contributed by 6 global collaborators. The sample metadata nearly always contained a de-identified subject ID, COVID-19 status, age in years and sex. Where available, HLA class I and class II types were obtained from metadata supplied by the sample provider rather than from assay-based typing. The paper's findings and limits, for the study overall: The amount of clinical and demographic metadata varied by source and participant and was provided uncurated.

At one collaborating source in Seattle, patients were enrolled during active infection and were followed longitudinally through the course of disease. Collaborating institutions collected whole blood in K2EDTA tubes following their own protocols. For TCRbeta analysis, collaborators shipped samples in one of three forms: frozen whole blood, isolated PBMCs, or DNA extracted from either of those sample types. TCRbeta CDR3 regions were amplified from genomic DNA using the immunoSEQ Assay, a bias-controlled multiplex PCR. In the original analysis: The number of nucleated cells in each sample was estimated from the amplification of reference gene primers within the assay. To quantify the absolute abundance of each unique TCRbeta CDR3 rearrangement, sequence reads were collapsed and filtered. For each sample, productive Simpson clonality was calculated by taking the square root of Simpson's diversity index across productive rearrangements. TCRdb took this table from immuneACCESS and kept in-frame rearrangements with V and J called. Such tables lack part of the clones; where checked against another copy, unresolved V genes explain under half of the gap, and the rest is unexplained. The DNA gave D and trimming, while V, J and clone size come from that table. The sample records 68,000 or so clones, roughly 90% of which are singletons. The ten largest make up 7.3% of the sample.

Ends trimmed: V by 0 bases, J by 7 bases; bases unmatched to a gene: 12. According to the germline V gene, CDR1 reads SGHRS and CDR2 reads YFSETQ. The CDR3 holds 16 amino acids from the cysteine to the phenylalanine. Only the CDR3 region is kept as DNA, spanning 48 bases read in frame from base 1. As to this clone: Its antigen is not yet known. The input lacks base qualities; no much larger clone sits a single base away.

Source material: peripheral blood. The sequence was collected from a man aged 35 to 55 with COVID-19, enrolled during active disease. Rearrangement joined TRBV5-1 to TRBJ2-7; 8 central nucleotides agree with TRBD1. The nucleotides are TGCGCCAGCAGCTTGGCCGTCCGTCAGGGGGCGGGAGAGCAGTACTTC. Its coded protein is CASSLAVRQGAGEQYF.